This note documents a single TCR beta chain sequence. Assay used: immunoSEQ multiplex PCR; TCRdb lists only in-frame clones, some missing. The data hold about 41,000 clones, with roughly 87% observed a single time. The sample is drawn from a study of T cell changes during pregnancy in multiple sclerosis. Germline values: CDR1 ENHRY, CDR2 SYGVKD. The V gene end was trimmed by 6 bases and the J gene end by 7 bases; junction bases not matched to a gene: 11. The CDR3 length is 15 residues. The rearrangement links TRBV10-3 to TRBJ1-1; 10 positions match TRBD1. The specimen comprised CD4+ T cells from peripheral blood mononuclear cells, sampled in the first trimester of pregnancy. The sequence came from a female donor with multiple sclerosis, enrolled in a pregnancy study. CDR3 residues: CAIRPGQGRVDEAFF. CDR3 sequence (DNA): TGTGCCATCAGGCCGGGACAGGGGCGAGTAGATGAAGCTTTCTTT.